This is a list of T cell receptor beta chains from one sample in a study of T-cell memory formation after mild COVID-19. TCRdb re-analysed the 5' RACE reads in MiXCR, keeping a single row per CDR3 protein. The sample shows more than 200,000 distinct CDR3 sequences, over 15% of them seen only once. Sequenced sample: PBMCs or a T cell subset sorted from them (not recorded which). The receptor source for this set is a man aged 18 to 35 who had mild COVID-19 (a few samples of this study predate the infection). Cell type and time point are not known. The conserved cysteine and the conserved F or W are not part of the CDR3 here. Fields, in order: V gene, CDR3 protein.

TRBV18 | ASSGQTGETEAF
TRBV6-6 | ASSAQGATNEKLF
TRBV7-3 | ASSIDAYNSPLH
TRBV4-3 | ASSQEGSVQAF
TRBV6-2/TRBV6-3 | ASSYAQDTTDTQY
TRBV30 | AWSSATGTEQY
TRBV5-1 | ASSLARLAGGNYNEQF
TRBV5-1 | ASSTQGVRNSPLH
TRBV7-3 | ASSLDNNYGYT
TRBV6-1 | ASRRAGEGWEQF
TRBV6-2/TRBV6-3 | ASSQLAGAGLQAQY
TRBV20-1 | SARDRITAWKEAF
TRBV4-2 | ASSQGKGAAESTDTQY
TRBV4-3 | ASSQEGQPQH
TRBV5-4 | ASSLGAEPR
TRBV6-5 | ASSRTGPIFSGANVLT
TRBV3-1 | ASSQGPVGNEQF
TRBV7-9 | ASSSWDRDLYGYT
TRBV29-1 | SVGWDPYEQY
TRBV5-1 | ASSLPGEETQY
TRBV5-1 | ASSSYGVVAGSTGELF
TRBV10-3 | AISEAVNTEAF
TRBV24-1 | ATSDEQGAGELF
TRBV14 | ASSLSFGSVGETQY
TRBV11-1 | ASNSLGGSSYNEQF
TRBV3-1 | ASSQDLGGYQPQH
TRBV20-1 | SAGGRGRTEAF
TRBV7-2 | ASSLPSGANEQY
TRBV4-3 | ASSQPSGGVNEQF
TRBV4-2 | ASSQAPESGNTIY
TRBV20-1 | SAKSPEYGYT
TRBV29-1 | SVHSGGGYNEQF
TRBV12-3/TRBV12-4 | ASSLGGDHSPLH
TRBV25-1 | ASSDTSGGALNEQF
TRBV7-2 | ASSSRTGEAF
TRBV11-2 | ASSLGRGVYNEQF
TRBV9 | ASSVGYMGGQETQY
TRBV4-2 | ASSQYSTGTDYGYT
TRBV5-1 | ASSFWDVNTEAF
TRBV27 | ASSPDRSYEQY
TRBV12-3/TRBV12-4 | ASSFQGMGYGYT